The TCR beta chain described here comes from a study of molecular identifiers for immune sequencing clone quantification (dated by TCRdb to 2017 to 2018). With respect to the entire study: For a replicate experiment, RNA from roughly 20,000 or 100,000 naive CD8 T cells was divided into five aliquots, and four of the five aliquots were sequenced. CD8 T cells were used in a methods study to benchmark molecular-identifier clustering-based TCR repertoire sequencing (MIDCIRS) and TCR RNA copy counting. Findings and caveats that apply to the study as a whole: Without barcode sub-clustering, chimeric consensus sequences inflated TCR diversity; chimeras reached as high as 47%. The sizes of highly expanded clones could end up underestimated when identical TCR molecules share a barcode. Approximately 3.3 recovered TCR RNA copies per cell were obtained by modeling, versus around 9.8 by digital PCR, implying a capture efficiency of about 30%. Clones above 20 RNA copies held over 99% of molecules in CMV-specific effector cells but under 1% in naive cells. The naive libraries included spiked-in Jurkat TCR RNA (about nine copies' worth), and this Jurkat TCR RNA is not part of the donor repertoire. Spiked-in Jurkat TCR RNA equivalent to a single cell was reported to be detectable even among 850,000 to 1,000,000 naive CD8 T cells.

As regards this clonotype: The antigen this receptor binds is unknown. No base qualities exist here, and no much larger clone lies one base off it.

Naive CD8 T cell libraries were made from around 20,000 to 1,000,000 sorted cells using 10%, 30% or 50% of purified RNA. Naive CD8 T cells, defined as CD8+CD4-CCR7+CD45RA+, were FACS-sorted into RLT Plus buffer on a BD FACSAria II. To test detection sensitivity, Jurkat RNA equivalent to under 12 TCR copies was spiked into samples of roughly 18,000-1,000,000 naive CD8 T cells. CD8 T cells were enriched with RosetteSep CD8+ T Cell Enrichment Cocktail and Ficoll-Paque, followed by ACK red cell lysis. The CDR3 spans 14 residues, from the cysteine through the phenylalanine. The only DNA kept is the CDR3, 42 bases in frame from the first base. V and J are trimmed by 11 bases and 0 bases, and the gene matches miss 7 bases of the junction. Library preparation employed PCR. Sequencing instrument: Illumina HiSeq 4000. Bulk TCR libraries were generated as previously described, with the TCR primers listed in Table S5 used. The Qiagen AllPrep DNA/RNA kit was used to purify total RNA. Before any analysis, reads coming from multiple sequencing runs of the same library were combined into one pool. In the authors' own workflow: Reads were retained only if their TCR constant sequence matched exactly, and those retained reads were trimmed to 150 nt and grouped according to their 12-nt molecular barcodes. Reads within each barcode group were sub-clustered using a 15% Levenshtein threshold, and quality-weighted consensus sequences were constructed for each RNA molecule. Non-functional sequences were filtered out, along with any lower-count sequence sitting one edit away from another sequence. Based on fitting two negative binomial distributions, any barcode sub-cluster with under 20% of the maximum read count was discarded. The public reads were reanalyzed by TCRdb: fastp trimming at Q25, MiXCR alignment, in-frame beta chains only. Rows matching on CDR3 protein sequence are summarized as one entry with the most common DNA and genes. In this record, the V and J calls reflect TCRdb's handling and not the investigators' own analysis. The sample table contains about 640,000 distinct CDR3 sequences; only one count was recorded for just under 20% of them. The top ten constitute around 0.86% of the sample.

What was sequenced was naive CD8+ T cells from blood, with Jurkat cell RNA spiked in. The cell subset or site label of this sample denotes: FACS-sorted CD8+CD4-CCR7+CD45RA+ naive T cells. This TCR came from a human donor in good health. Some libraries in this study had Jurkat cell RNA spiked in. The rearrangement combines TRBV12-3 or TRBV12-4 with TRBJ2-1; a stretch of 7 junction bases matches TRBD1. The DNA sequence reads TGTGCCTGCTCATGGGACAGCTCCTACAATGAGCAGTTCTTC. It translates as CACSWDSSYNEQFF.